Shown below are 3 T cell receptor beta chains from a single sample sequenced in a study of blood T cell repertoires in COVID-19. TCRdb's copy holds only in-frame clones and misses some; the assay was immunoSEQ multiplex PCR. The repertoire holds about 120,000 clones, with about 74% as singletons. Sequencing used peripheral blood. The receptors originated from a human donor in a cohort sampled during active COVID-19.

The chain is built from TRBV6-4 and TRBJ1-6; TRBD1 matches at 11 bases. The V and J ends lost 5 bases and 5 bases, in that order; junction bases with no gene match: 5. Per germline, CDR1 MRHNA and CDR2 SNTAGT. The CDR3 length is 16 residues. The CDR3 sequence is CASSPGTGGNNSPLHF. The CDR3 bases are TGTGCCAGCAGTCCCGGGACAGGGGGTAATAATTCACCCCTCCACTTT.

The chain's CDR3 is CASSRDYEQYF. CDR3 coding DNA: TGTGCCAGCAGCCGGGACTACGAGCAGTACTTC. The chain employs TRBV28 and TRBJ2-7, with a possible D match to TRBD2 (5 bases). CDR1 and CDR2 (germline): MDHEN, SYDVKM. This CDR3 region has 11 residues. Between the trimmed V and J ends, which lost 6 bases and 3 bases, there was a span of 6 bases.

CDR3 DNA sequence: TGTGCCAGCAGCTCTCAACCAACTAGCACAGATACGCAGTATTTT. Translating gives CASSSQPTSTDTQYF. The genes are TRBV11-2 and TRBJ2-3; no reliable D call. Germline values: CDR1 SGHAT, CDR2 FQNNGV. The CDR3 totals 15 residues. Trimming took 4 bases from V and 0 from J, leaving 11 bases between them.